The 32 T cell receptor beta chains listed next were all sequenced from one sample in a study of blood T cell repertoires in COVID-19. The table came from immunoSEQ multiplex PCR; TCRdb's copy has only in-frame clones and leaves some out. The sample has approximately 260,000 clones; approximately 79% are singletons. Sample: peripheral blood. Every receptor here comes from a woman aged 40-49 years with active or convalescent COVID-19.

The rearrangement joins TRBV12-3 or TRBV12-4 to TRBJ1-1; D call uncertain. CDR3 length: 13 residues. Trimming left V 7 bases short and J 1 base short, with 10 bases between. The CDR3 bases are TGTGCCAGCAACCTAGAGGAGAACACTGAAGCTTTCTTT. Encoded protein: CASNLEENTEAFF.

The chain is built from TRBV11-2 and TRBJ1-2; TRBD1 agrees at 8 bases. Trimming cost V 5 bases and J 10 bases; bases outside gene matches: 6. The CDR3 covers 12 residues. Per the germline V gene, CDR1 is SGHAT and CDR2 is FQNNGV. The CDR3 spells CASSNRQGYYTF. Written as DNA, the CDR3 is TGTGCCAGCAGCAACAGACAGGGGTACTACACCTTC.

The V and J genes are TRBV2 and TRBJ2-1; 14 bases are shared with TRBD2. The CDR3 is made up of 17 amino acids. CDR1 is SNHLY and CDR2 is FYNNEI in the germline V gene. V lost 6 bases to trimming and J lost 4 bases; unmatched junction nucleotides: 8. The DNA of the CDR3 is TGTGCCAGCAGAGAGACTAGCGGGGGGGCTTCATACAATGAGCAGTTCTTC. This codes for CASRETSGGASYNEQFF.

The V gene is TRBV4-2, the J gene TRBJ1-2; D unresolved. The CDR3 is 14 amino acids. Germline V gives CDR1 LGHNA, CDR2 YNFKEQ. V dropped 4 bases and J dropped 7 bases, with 16 bases sitting between them. This CDR3 reads CASSRGPLIGGYTF. DNA for the CDR3: TGTGCCAGCAGCCGAGGTCCCCTTATAGGTGGCTACACCTTC.

A remark on this clone: A much larger clone sits a single nucleotide away, making a read error possible. Other DNA sequences within the sample encode an identical CDR3. The chain employs TRBV30 and TRBJ1-3; no reliable D call. The V and J ends lost 4 bases and 0 bases respectively, with 4 bases between them. The CDR3 length is 12 residues. Germline assignment: CDR1 GTSNPN and CDR2 SVGIG (reference sequence). CDR3 in DNA: TGTGCCTGGACAGGCTCTGGAAACACCATATATTTT. It yields the protein CAWTGSGNTIYF.

The rearrangement uses TRBV5-5 and TRBJ2-7, with a tentative D call TRBD2 (6 bases). V was cut by 0 bases and J by 0 bases, with 10 bases left in between. Germline V gives CDR1 SGHKS, CDR2 YYEKEE (reference sequence). This CDR3 has 15 residues. The CDR3 is CASSLARGSSYEQYV. The CDR3 nucleotides are TGTGCCAGCAGCTTGGCCCGGGGGAGCTCCTACGAGCAGTACGTC.

The chain combines TRBV27 with TRBJ1-6; D is possibly TRBD1 (6 bases). Germline-derived CDR1 and CDR2 are MNHEY and SMNVEV (reference sequence). V was cut by 3 bases and J by 0 bases, with 15 bases left in between. The CDR3 sequence is 18 residues long. Here the CDR3 reads CASSFYGTGSSYNSPLHF. CDR3 nucleotide sequence: TGTGCCAGCAGTTTCTATGGTACAGGGAGCTCCTATAATTCACCCCTCCACTTT.

This chain connects TRBV19 to TRBJ2-3; 8 bases align to TRBD2. V shed 4 bases, J shed 3 bases, and the junction held 9 bases outside the gene matches. From germline, CDR1 is LNHDA and CDR2 SQIVND (reference sequence). The length of the CDR3 is 16 residues. The CDR3 reads CASSTWTSSGTDTQYF. CDR3 sequence (DNA): TGTGCCAGTAGTACCTGGACTAGCTCTGGGACAGATACGCAGTATTTT.

V gene TRBV6-2 or TRBV6-3 combines with J gene TRBJ1-2; a possible D gene is TRBD1 (6 bases). Germline CDR1 and CDR2: MNHEY and SVGEGT. The V end lost 5 bases, the J end lost 3 bases, and 10 bases lay between the germline ends. The CDR3 length is 13 residues. The CDR3 region has the DNA TGTGCCAGCAGTCGGGACACCGACTATGGCTACACCTTC. It specifies CASSRDTDYGYTF.

CDR3 sequence: CASSLTGGYTEAFF. The CDR3 region has the DNA TGTGCCAGCAGTCTAACAGGGGGCTACACTGAAGCTTTCTTT. The gene calls are TRBV7-9 and TRBJ1-1; 9 positions agree with TRBD1. The junction had 5 bases not matched to a gene; V was cut back by 6 bases and J by 3 bases. The germline V gene encodes CDR1 SEHNR and CDR2 FQNEAQ (reference sequence). The CDR3 runs 14 residues.

This chain connects TRBV27 to TRBJ2-1, with D possibly matching TRBD2 (5 bases). The CDR3 runs 16 residues. With 4 bases removed from V and 4 bases from J, the gap between germline ends came to 17 bases. Germline V CDR1 and CDR2: MNHEY, SMNVEV (reference sequence). The CDR3 region is CASSSLLAQSYNEQFF. The CDR3 coding sequence is TGTGCCAGCAGTTCCCTTCTAGCCCAGTCATACAATGAGCAGTTCTTC.

The chain links TRBV7-3 to TRBJ1-6, with D possibly TRBD1 on 6 matching bases. With 1 base removed from V and 11 bases from J, the gap between germline ends came to 9 bases. The CDR3 is 13 residues long. Germline CDR1 is SGHTA and CDR2 is FQGTGA. DNA for the CDR3: TGTGCCAGCAGCTTAATCGGGGGGCCACCCCTCCACTTT. Translating it yields CASSLIGGPPLHF.

In the case of this clone: Different DNA sequences within this sample yield the same CDR3. This chain joins TRBV6-1 and TRBJ2-7; D possibly corresponds to TRBD1 (5 bases). Trimming pared 0 bases from V and 3 bases from J, leaving 6 bases between. The germline V gene encodes CDR1 MNHNS and CDR2 SASEGT. This CDR3 spans 13 amino acids. CDR3 DNA sequence: TGTGCCAGCAGTGAAGCCAGGGTCTACGAGCAGTACTTC. This encodes CASSEARVYEQYF.

The chain joins TRBV2 to TRBJ2-7; 7 bases are a match to TRBD1. The germline gives CDR1 SNHLY, CDR2 FYNNEI. V shed 6 bases, J shed 2 bases, and the junction held 10 bases outside the gene matches. This CDR3 has 15 residues. CDR3 sequence: CASRVNRDRTYEQYF. The CDR3 DNA is TGTGCCAGCAGAGTAAACCGGGACAGAACCTACGAGCAGTACTTC.

The chain joins TRBV11-3 to TRBJ1-1, with 7 positions matching TRBD1. V trimming: 1 base; J trimming: 3 bases; junction bases outside the gene matches: 5. Per the germline V gene, CDR1 is SGHNT and CDR2 is YENEEA. CDR3 length: 15 residues. The CDR3: CASSLGGTAHTEAFF. The CDR3 DNA reads as TGTGCCAGCAGCTTAGGTGGGACAGCTCACACTGAAGCTTTCTTT.

This clone was counted a few times. The chain combines TRBV28 with TRBJ1-2; D is undetermined. The CDR3 is 14 amino acids. V was pared by 6 bases and J by 4 bases, with 15 bases between. Germline values: CDR1 MDHEN, CDR2 SYDVKM. The CDR3: CASSTDGVFYGYTF. In DNA, the CDR3 is TGTGCCAGCAGCACCGACGGAGTCTTCTATGGCTACACCTTC.

This clone was seen only a few times. The CDR3 here is CASSTGTGGPQHF. DNA of the CDR3: TGTGCCAGCAGCACTGGGACAGGGGGACCCCAGCATTTT. This chain connects TRBV7-3 to TRBJ1-5, with 11 positions matching TRBD1. Germline values: CDR1 SGHTA, CDR2 FQGTGA. With V trimmed by 5 bases and J by 10 bases, 4 bases remained unmatched. The CDR3 totals 13 residues.

The chain joins TRBV10-3 to TRBJ2-7, with D tentatively TRBD1 (5 bases). This CDR3 has 13 residues. V shed 10 bases and J shed 2 bases, with 15 bases lying between them. The germline V gene encodes CDR1 ENHRY and CDR2 SYGVKD. The CDR3 spells CATVDSLPYEQYF. CDR3 DNA sequence: TGTGCCACAGTCGACAGCCTCCCCTACGAGCAGTACTTC.

This clone was counted between two and nine times. This rearrangement joins TRBV30 to TRBJ2-1; 10 nucleotides match TRBD2. The junction had 12 bases not matched to a gene; V was cut back by 4 bases and J by 9 bases. Germline V gene sequence: CDR1 GTSNPN, CDR2 SVGIG (reference sequence). The CDR3 contains 15 residues. As DNA, the CDR3 is TGTGCCTGGACCGGTCTAGCGGGGGTTATAGGTGAGCAGTTCTTC. Its protein is CAWTGLAGVIGEQFF.

The rearrangement links TRBV7-2 to TRBJ1-5; D is undetermined. Trimming took off 4 bases at V and 3 bases at J, with 4 bases between the two ends. The CDR3 totals 12 residues. Per the germline V gene, CDR1 is SGHTA and CDR2 is FQGNSA. CDR3 nucleotide sequence: TGTGCCAGCAGCTCTTACAATCAGCCCCAGCATTTT. This codes for CASSSYNQPQHF.

V and J are TRBV19 and TRBJ1-2, with 8 bases lining up with TRBD1. The junction had 10 bases not matched to a gene; V was cut back by 7 bases and J by 6 bases. The CDR3 consists of 14 residues. Germline CDR1 and CDR2: LNHDA and SQIVND (reference sequence). CDR3 nucleotides: TGTGCCAGTACTATGGACAGGGCCGGTGATGGCTACACCTTC. Protein sequence: CASTMDRAGDGYTF. The whole variable domain, filled in from reference TRBV19 and TRBJ1-2, reads DGGITQSPKYLFRKEGQNVTLSCEQNLNHDAMYWYRQDPGQGLRLIYYSQIVNDFQKGDIAEGYSVSREKKESFPLTVTSAQKNPTAFYLCASTMDRAGDGYTFGSGTRLTVV.

This clone was observed a single time. This chain uses TRBV2 with TRBJ2-5; no clear D gene. CDR1 and CDR2 (germline): SNHLY, FYNNEI. V dropped 8 bases and J dropped 7 bases, with 20 bases sitting between them. CDR3 length: 14 residues. DNA for the CDR3: TGTGCCAGCTTAAGTATGGCAGGCCGGCGGACCCAGTACTTC. Its protein is CASLSMAGRRTQYF.

The chain couples TRBV5-4 to TRBJ1-1; possibly TRBD1 for D (5 bases). V dropped 3 bases and J dropped 7 bases, with 10 bases sitting between them. The CDR3 length is 12 residues. Germline loops: CDR1 SGHNT, CDR2 YYREEE (reference sequence). CDR3: CASSSDTFEAFF. The CDR3 bases are TGTGCCAGCAGCTCGGACACCTTTGAAGCTTTCTTT.

This clone has a handful of counts. This sequence joins TRBV29-1 and TRBJ1-2; D ambiguous. CDR1 and CDR2 from the germline V gene are SQVTM and ANQGSEA. Trimming removed 4 bases from V and 1 base from J, with 13 bases in between. This CDR3 has 14 residues. CDR3 bases: TGCAGCGTTGGTTCGGGATACCTTAACTATGGCTACACCTTC. This translates into CSVGSGYLNYGYTF.

This clone has only a few counts. This chain joins TRBV30 and TRBJ2-1, with 11 positions matching TRBD2. The J segment lost 2 bases and the V segment lost 0 bases, leaving 3 bases of the junction unmatched. The CDR3 is made up of 16 amino acids. The V gene's germline CDR1 is GTSNPN and CDR2 SVGIG (reference sequence). CDR3 in amino acids: CAWSVSGGGTYNEQFF. CDR3 DNA: TGTGCCTGGAGTGTTAGCGGGGGGGGAACCTACAATGAGCAGTTCTTC.

The chain uses TRBV5-6 and TRBJ1-6; 9 bases are shared with TRBD1. Germline V gene lookup returns CDR1 SGHDT and CDR2 YYEEEE. The CDR3 extends over 15 amino acids. J lost 9 bases, V lost 4 bases, and 8 bases had no gene match. In DNA form, the CDR3 reads TGTGCCAGCAGCGACTGGGGACAGGGTTCTTCACCCCTCCACTTT. The encoded protein is CASSDWGQGSSPLHF.

The CDR3 DNA sequence: TGCAGCGTTAATGTAGGGAGGTCCGGGGAGCTGTTTTTT. Its protein is CSVNVGRSGELFF. The chain links TRBV29-1 to TRBJ2-2, with D tentatively TRBD2 (6 bases). Trimming stripped 5 bases from V and 6 bases from J, with 13 bases between. Germline values: CDR1 SQVTM, CDR2 ANQGSEA. The CDR3 loop spans 13 amino acids.

The gene calls are TRBV5-4 and TRBJ1-4; the match to TRBD1 covers 7 bases. The CDR3 has 15 amino acids. Germline lookup yields CDR1 SGHNT and CDR2 YYREEE (reference sequence). Trimming cost V 4 bases and J 4 bases; bases outside gene matches: 7. CDR3 residues: CASSNPGTVNEKLFF. DNA for the CDR3: TGTGCCAGCAGCAATCCCGGGACAGTTAATGAAAAACTGTTTTTT.

This chain joins TRBV5-6 and TRBJ2-4, with D unresolved. Germline V lookup: CDR1 SGHDT, CDR2 YYEEEE. CDR3 length equals 17 residues. V lost 0 bases to trimming and J lost 0 bases, with 13 bases between them. The DNA for the CDR3 is TGTGCCAGCAGCTTGGTCGGTTCGCAACTAGCCAAAAACATTCAGTACTTC. Translating gives CASSLVGSQLAKNIQYF.

The chain joins TRBV19 to TRBJ1-5; 8 positions match TRBD1. V trimming: 3 bases; J trimming: 2 bases; junction bases outside the gene matches: 15. The CDR3 sequence is 19 residues long. Germline CDR1 is LNHDA and CDR2 is SQIVND (reference sequence). DNA of the CDR3: TGTGCCAGTAGTATCTCCTGGACAGGGTGGGGATTGGGCAATCAGCCCCAGCATTTT. This gives the protein CASSISWTGWGLGNQPQHF.

The genes are TRBV7-2 and TRBJ1-1, with D possibly being TRBD1 (5 bases). This CDR3 spans 14 amino acids. Trimming left V 0 bases short and J 7 bases short, with 12 bases between. Germline assignment: CDR1 SGHTA and CDR2 FQGNSA. DNA of the CDR3: TGTGCCAGCAGCTTAGCGGGGGGGAAGGGTGAAGCTTTCTTT. This codes for CASSLAGGKGEAFF.

V and J are TRBV9 and TRBJ2-1; 7 bases are shared with TRBD2. The CDR3 runs 15 residues. Losses at the gene ends were 4 bases for V and 0 bases for J; bases not matched to a gene: 4. Per germline, CDR1 SGDLS and CDR2 YYNGEE. The CDR3 nucleotides read TGTGCCAGCAGCCCTAGCGGAGCCTCCTACAATGAGCAGTTCTTC. Amino acids: CASSPSGASYNEQFF.